Here is one T cell receptor beta chain with its context. Its specificity is not known. Of the isolated RNA, all was reverse transcribed, and so the sequenced material was expressed TCRB transcripts. The data were produced by immunoSEQ multiplex PCR, yet TCRdb's version contains in-frame clones alone and is incomplete. The data show approximately 250,000 clones, roughly a tenth seen once. This specimen belongs to a study of beta chain features in type 1 diabetes. The CDR3 sequence is 17 residues long. With 2 bases clipped from V and 10 bases from J, the junction kept 18 bases outside the gene matches. Germline V lookup: CDR1 SQVTM, CDR2 ANQGSEA. Study findings and constraints: A moderate, significant TCRB CDR3 shortening appeared in type 1 diabetes across four CD4+ subsets.

V and J are TRBV29-1 and TRBJ1-4, with TRBD1 matching over 8 bases. Material for sequencing was naive CD4+ T cells from blood. The TCR originated in a man aged 25-40 years with type 1 diabetes. The CDR3 spells CSVEPGTGWSDERKLFF. CDR3 bases: TGCAGCGTTGAACCCGGGACAGGATGGTCCGATGAACGAAAACTGTTTTTT.